This TCR beta chain was identified in a study of blood T cell dynamics during melanoma immunotherapy. The CDR3 is 13 amino acids. Per germline, CDR1 SGDLS and CDR2 YYNGEE. J gave up 8 bases and V 3 bases, and 7 bases lay outside the gene matches. The time point denotes: week 3, after first cycle of checkpoint inhibitor. The assay was immunoSEQ multiplex PCR, and TCRdb's table has in-frame clones only and misses some. The repertoire holds about 11,000 clones, with 80% to 85% as singletons. Sequencing was performed on blood, taken from a patient treated with checkpoint blockade. This clonotype was obtained from a human donor with melanoma. The rearrangement links TRBV9 to TRBJ1-2; 7 nucleotides line up with TRBD1. For the CDR3, the DNA is TGTGCCAGCAGCGAACAGGGGCTCGGCGGCTACACCTTC. Translation: CASSEQGLGGYTF.